The rows below give T cell receptor beta chains drawn from one sample of a study of blood T cells in healthy people across ages. TCRdb analysed the 5' RACE reads with MiXCR anew, one entry per CDR3 protein. The sample holds around 1,000,000 distinct CDR3 sequences, less than 25% seen once. Separately, the same data were catalogued under a study of T cells of mothers and their children.

Sequencing used blood. These receptors all stem from a girl aged 2-15 years in good health. Both conserved end residues are part of each CDR3. D genes are given only for firm matches. The size entry is marked missing in some rows and otherwise reads once, few, many or a size class.

>TRBJ2-5|TRBV4-2|16|TRBD2|.
TGTGCCAGCAGCCGCAATAGCGGGGGGCTCAAAGAGACCCAGTACTTC
CASSRNSGGLKETQYF
>TRBJ1-2|TRBV6-5|14|TRBD1|few
TGTGCCAGCAGTAAGGCCGGGACAGGGGATGGCTACACCTTC
CASSKAGTGDGYTF
>TRBJ2-1|TRBV29-1|13|.|.
TGCAGCGTTCCGGGAGTATACTACAATGAGCAGTTCTTC
CSVPGVYYNEQFF
>TRBJ2-5|TRBV20-1|16|.|few
TGCAGTGCTAGAGATCTCCTAGCGAGTACACAAGAGACCCAGTACTTC
CSARDLLASTQETQYF
>TRBJ2-5|TRBV7-2|14|.|.
TGTGCCAGCAGCTTGAGGGGGGCCGAAGAGACCCAGTACTTC
CASSLRGAEETQYF
>TRBJ2-6|TRBV29-1|16|TRBD1|few
TGCAGCGCAGTCGGGACAGACCGCTCTGGGGCCAACGTCCTGACTTTC
CSAVGTDRSGANVLTF
>TRBJ2-7|TRBV10-3|12|.|.
TGTGCCATCAGTGGTTCCCCTTACGAGCAGTACTTC
CAISGSPYEQYF
>TRBJ2-5|TRBV3-1|14|.|few
TGTGCCAGCAGCCAAGATTACACGCAAGAGACCCAGTACTTC
CASSQDYTQETQYF
>TRBJ1-1|TRBV28|14|.|few
TGTGCCAGCAGTTTCTTTAGGGCAGACACTGAAGCTTTCTTT
CASSFFRADTEAFF
>TRBJ1-2|TRBV2|11|.|once
TGTGCCAGCCTAGGGACGGGAGGCTACACCTTC
CASLGTGGYTF
>TRBJ1-1|TRBV20-1|14|.|.
TGCAGTGCTAAGGATGGGGGGAGGATCACTGAAGCTTTCTTT
CSAKDGGRITEAFF
>TRBJ2-4|TRBV15|13|.|.
TGTGCCACCAGCAGAGCCCTCCGCGCGATTCAGTACTTC
CATSRALRAIQYF
>TRBJ2-3|TRBV12-3/TRBV12-4|18|.|.
TGTGCCAGCAGTTCGTCTTCAACAGGGGAGGGGATAACAGATACGCAGTATTTT
CASSSSSTGEGITDTQYF
>TRBJ1-1|TRBV20-1|16|.|.
TGCAGTGCGCGCGGGGAGTCTTGGACCTTGGGCACTGAAGCTTTCTTT
CSARGESWTLGTEAFF
>TRBJ1-3|TRBV12-3/TRBV12-4|14|.|.
TGTGCCAGCAGCCCCGGGGTCAACGGAAACACCATATATTTT
CASSPGVNGNTIYF
>TRBJ2-7|TRBV5-1|15|.|few
TGCGCCAGCAGCGCGTCGGGGCTCCTAAGGAACGAGCAGTACTTC
CASSASGLLRNEQYF
>TRBJ2-1|TRBV7-9|16|.|.
TGTGCCAGCAGCATTGACGCGGGGATAAGCCCCTATGAGCAGTTCTTC
CASSIDAGISPYEQFF
>TRBJ2-2|TRBV5-1|13|.|few
TGCGCCAGCAGCTTGGCAGTGGAGGGGGAGCTGTTTTTT
CASSLAVEGELFF
>TRBJ1-4|TRBV20-1|16|.|.
TGCAGTGCTAGAGATCCTGACTCCGCAACTAATGAAAAACTGTTTTTT
CSARDPDSATNEKLFF
>TRBJ1-5|TRBV4-1|14|.|few
TGCGCCAGCAGCCGACCAGGGCTAGGACAGCCCCAGCATTTT
CASSRPGLGQPQHF
>TRBJ2-3|TRBV28|18|TRBD2|.
TGTGCCAGCAGTCCCTTTGGAGAAGCGGGAGGGCCAGCAGATACGCAGTATTTT
CASSPFGEAGGPADTQYF
>TRBJ2-7|TRBV12-3/TRBV12-4|16|.|.
TGTGCCAGCAGCAAGAACTTCGGTCGAGAAAACTACGAGCAGTACTTC
CASSKNFGRENYEQYF
>TRBJ2-1|TRBV29-1|12|.|few
TGCAGCGTCCGCCCTGGTTACAATGAGCAGTTCTTC
CSVRPGYNEQFF
>TRBJ2-1|TRBV29-1|15|TRBD2|few
TGCAGCGTGGAGGGTAGCGGGAGGGCCAAGGATGAGCAGTTCTTC
CSVEGSGRAKDEQFF
>TRBJ2-5|TRBV3-1|14|.|.
TGTGCCAGCAGCCAAGGGTCGGTCCAAGAGACCCAGTACTTC
CASSQGSVQETQYF
>TRBJ2-1|TRBV19|11|.|.
TGTGCCAGTCGAGGGGTGACTGGGCAGTTCTTC
CASRGVTGQFF
>TRBJ2-1|TRBV5-5|13|.|few
TGTGCCAGCAGCTTGGACTCAATTGGTGAGCAGTTCTTC
CASSLDSIGEQFF
>TRBJ1-5|TRBV28|12|.|few
TGTGCCAGCGTTGTGGGCAATCAGCCCCAGCATTTT
CASVVGNQPQHF
>TRBJ2-1|TRBV28|17|TRBD2|.
TGTGCCAGCAGTTTCCCCATCGGACTAGCGGAGCACAATGAGCAGTTCTTC
CASSFPIGLAEHNEQFF
>TRBJ1-1|TRBV7-9|18|.|few
TGTGCCAGCAGCCGCCGGGACACGCTCTCCCTAAGGGACACTGAAGCTTTCTTT
CASSRRDTLSLRDTEAFF
>TRBJ1-6|TRBV10-3|15|.|.
TGTGCCATCACACAAACAGCAAAAGGGAATTCACCCCTCCACTTT
CAITQTAKGNSPLHF
>TRBJ2-1|TRBV7-3|14|.|.
TGTGCCAGCAGCCCAAAGGGGGTAGGGGATGAGCAGTTCTTC
CASSPKGVGDEQFF
>TRBJ1-2|TRBV29-1|13|TRBD1|.
TGCAGCGTTGAGACAGGGATCGACTATGGCTACACCTTC
CSVETGIDYGYTF
>TRBJ2-1|TRBV20-1|13|.|few
TGCAGTGCTAGCGGGGGCCAGGGGTATGAGCAGTTCTTC
CSASGGQGYEQFF
>TRBJ1-4|TRBV29-1|16|TRBD1|few
TGCAGCGTGCTAGGAATACCAGGACAGGGGTTTGAAAAACTGTTTTTT
CSVLGIPGQGFEKLFF
>TRBJ1-4|TRBV6-6|13|.|few
TGTGCCAGCAGGCCTTGGAAAAATGAAAAACTGTTTTTT
CASRPWKNEKLFF
>TRBJ1-1|TRBV20-1|15|.|few
TGCAGTGCCAGACAAGCCGGGGGTCTCCACACTGAAGGTTTCTTT
CSARQAGGLHTEGFF
>TRBJ2-5|TRBV9|15|TRBD1|.
TGTGCCAGCAGCGTATCAGGACAGGGGACGGAGACCCAGTACTTC
CASSVSGQGTETQYF
>TRBJ2-1|TRBV7-9|15|.|.
TGTGCCAGCAGCTCCGGGACTTTAGGACTCAATGAGCAGTTCTTC
CASSSGTLGLNEQFF
>TRBJ2-1|TRBV20-1|12|.|few
TGCAGTGTCTCGACTACTTACAATGGGCAGTTCTTC
CSVSTTYNGQFF
>TRBJ2-1|TRBV4-1|13|TRBD2|few
TGCGCCAGCAGCCAACCGAGGGAGGGTGAGCAGTTCTTC
CASSQPREGEQFF
>TRBJ2-1|TRBV2|14|TRBD2|few
TGTGCCAAGGGACTAGCGGAGATCCCCAATGAGCAGTTCTTC
CAKGLAEIPNEQFF
>TRBJ2-4|TRBV6-1|13|.|few
TGTGCCAGCAGTGAAGCGGAGGGGAACATTCAGTACTTC
CASSEAEGNIQYF
>TRBJ2-3|TRBV6-6|17|.|few
TGTGCCAGCAGTCCCGGACCTCCTCTTAGTCACACTGATACGCAGTATTTT
CASSPGPPLSHTDTQYF
>TRBJ2-1|TRBV20-1|14|TRBD2|once
TGCAGTGCTAGCATTAGCGGGAGCAGGAATGAGCAGTTCTTC
CSASISGSRNEQFF
>TRBJ1-2|TRBV29-1|10|.|.
TGCAGCGTTCGAGGGGGGGGCTACACCTTC
CSVRGGGYTF
>TRBJ1-1|TRBV14|14|.|once
TGTGCCGGCAGCCTAAGGGGGGTATGGACTGAAGCTTTCTTT
CAGSLRGVWTEAFF
>TRBJ1-1|TRBV4-1|13|.|.
TGCGCCAGCACGGGACGGGCGAACACTGAAGCTTTCTTT
CASTGRANTEAFF
>TRBJ2-2|TRBV29-1|15|.|.
TGCAGCGTTGAAGCATTGGAACGAAACACCGGGGAGCTGTTTTTT
CSVEALERNTGELFF